These T cell receptor beta chains were read from a single sample in a study of blood T cells in healthy people across ages. MiXCR, applied by TCRdb to the 5' RACE reads, yields one record per CDR3 protein. The table has approximately 1,000,000 distinct CDR3 sequences, over 35% seen once; the top ten hold over 15%. The specimen was blood. These receptors were obtained from a woman aged 55 to 70 in good health. Each CDR3 is given with its conserved first and last residue. The D gene is left open where the match is weak. Rows give clone size only sometimes, using once, few, many, or a class for an expanded clone.

D gene	clone size	V gene	J gene	CDR3 DNA	CDR3 protein
NA	NA	TRBV6-6	TRBJ2-7	TGTGCCAGCAGTTACTACCCAGGGAGCTCCTACGAGCAGTACTTC	CASSYYPGSSYEQYF
NA	NA	TRBV6-6	TRBJ2-7	TGTGCCAGCACTCGCTATGGGGGCTCCTACGAGCAGTACTTC	CASTRYGGSYEQYF
NA	NA	TRBV3-1	TRBJ2-1	TGTGCCAGCAGCTCCCGGGACACCCGCAGGTACAATGAGCAGTTCTTC	CASSSRDTRRYNEQFF
NA	NA	TRBV6-1	TRBJ2-5	TGTGCCAGTCTTTGGAGTGACCGAGGGGCCCAGTACTTC	CASLWSDRGAQYF
NA	NA	TRBV13	TRBJ2-1	TGTGCCAGCAGCCCGAGGGGGAGGGGATGGTTCTTC	CASSPRGRGWFF
NA	NA	TRBV20-1	TRBJ1-4	TGCAGTGCTAGACGCGGGAATGAAAAACTGTTTTTT	CSARRGNEKLFF
NA	NA	TRBV28	TRBJ2-5	TGTGCCAGCAGTCCCCCAGCAGAGACGGGAGAGACCCAGTACTTC	CASSPPAETGETQYF
NA	NA	TRBV28	TRBJ2-2	TGTGCCAGCAGTCGGGGTCCGAACACCGGGGAGCTGTTTTTT	CASSRGPNTGELFF
TRBD2	NA	TRBV27	TRBJ2-1	TGTGCCAGCAGCACCCGAAGTTGGGGTCTAGCGGGACCCGAGCAGTTCTTC	CASSTRSWGLAGPEQFF
TRBD1	few	TRBV15	TRBJ2-7	TGTGCCACCAGCGGAAGGGACAGCTACGAGCAGTACTTC	CATSGRDSYEQYF
NA	NA	TRBV11-2	TRBJ2-1	TGTGCCAGCAGCGTAGAGTACAGTAACAATGAGCAGTTCTTC	CASSVEYSNNEQFF
TRBD2	few	TRBV9	TRBJ2-7	TGTGCCAGCAGCATAGGCGCTAGCGGGAGGTCCTACGAGCAGTACTTC	CASSIGASGRSYEQYF
TRBD1	few	TRBV29-1	TRBJ2-7	TGCAGCGTTGAGGAGCCAGGGGGTACCTACGAGCAGTACTTC	CSVEEPGGTYEQYF
NA	few	TRBV20-1	TRBJ2-7	TGCAGTGCTATAATAACAGGACCCTACGAGCAGTACTTC	CSAIITGPYEQYF
NA	few	TRBV18	TRBJ2-5	TGTGCCAGCTCACCAACCGAGGGTGGTAAAGAGACCCAGTACTTC	CASSPTEGGKETQYF
TRBD1	few	TRBV3-1	TRBJ1-4	TGTGCCAGCAGGCAAGGATCCGGGACAGGGGCTGAAAAACTGTTTTTT	CASRQGSGTGAEKLFF
NA	few	TRBV7-8	TRBJ1-6	TGTGCCAGCAGCTTAGCGCCGGTCCTTCTGGGGCCCCTCCACTTT	CASSLAPVLLGPLHF
NA	NA	TRBV11-2	TRBJ1-2	TGTGCCAGCAGCTTAAGGCACAGTGGCTACACCTTC	CASSLRHSGYTF